A selection of T cell receptor beta chains follows, all from one sample in a study of post-analysis software for immune sequencing data. MiXCR was run by TCRdb on the PCR reads, yielding one entry per CDR3 protein. The sample contains about 160,000 distinct CDR3 sequences, about 36% of which appear only once. This specimen was blood, taken after autologous hematopoietic stem cell transplantation. The receptors here all came from a girl under 18 with multiple sclerosis. CDR3s include the opening cysteine and the closing phenylalanine or tryptophan. Fields, in order: D gene, clone size, J gene, V gene, CDR3 protein, CDR3 DNA. The D gene is left open where the match is weak. The size of a clone is reported for some rows only, either as once, few or many, or as a class for expanded clones.

TRBD2 | few | TRBJ2-1 | TRBV9 | CASSVALAGVDEQFF | TGTGCCAGCAGCGTAGCACTAGCGGGAGTTGATGAGCAGTTCTTC
TRBD1 | . | TRBJ2-5 | TRBV10-2 | CASSQRGLSYF | TGCGCCAGCAGCCAAAGGGGGCTGTCGTACTTC
TRBD1 | . | TRBJ1-3 | TRBV6-6 | CASSYSGQGRGTIYF | TGTGCCAGCAGTTACTCGGGACAGGGACGTGGCACCATATATTTT
. | few | TRBJ1-5 | TRBV12-3/TRBV12-4 | CASSSLSDGPQHF | TGTGCCAGCAGCTCCCTTTCGGATGGGCCCCAGCATTTT
. | . | TRBJ1-1 | TRBV12-3/TRBV12-4 | CASSVDGLNTEAFF | TGTGCCAGCAGCGTGGACGGCCTGAACACTGAAGCTTTCTTT
. | . | TRBJ2-3 | TRBV29-1 | CSVEVRAQYF | TGCAGCGTTGAAGTCCGCGCGCAGTATTTT
TRBD2 | few | TRBJ2-7 | TRBV20-1 | CSAGSGRSPEQYF | TGCAGTGCTGGGAGCGGGAGGAGTCCCGAGCAGTACTTC
. | few | TRBJ2-7 | TRBV7-2 | CASSLGTEYEQYF | TGTGCCAGCAGCTTAGGGACAGAATACGAGCAGTACTTC
. | . | TRBJ2-1 | TRBV20-1 | CSAISQTGASYNEQFF | TGCAGTGCTATCTCACAAACTGGCGCCTCCTACAATGAGCAGTTCTTC
. | . | TRBJ1-1 | TRBV30 | CAWRPGPNTEAFF | TGTGCCTGGAGACCGGGACCCAACACTGAAGCTTTCTTT
. | few | TRBJ2-6 | TRBV20-1 | CSARSYSGSGANVLTF | TGCAGTGCTAGATCTTACTCAGGGTCTGGGGCCAACGTCCTGACTTTC
TRBD2 | few | TRBJ2-5 | TRBV6-6 | CASSYSGGRAGRETQYF | TGTGCCAGCAGTTACTCTGGCGGGAGGGCCGGGAGAGAGACCCAGTACTTC
TRBD1 | . | TRBJ1-1 | TRBV28 | CASSPPGQGNTGAFF | TGTGCCAGCAGCCCTCCGGGACAGGGGAACACTGGAGCTTTCTTT
TRBD1 | . | TRBJ2-7 | TRBV12-3/TRBV12-4 | CASSSDRGLLYEQYF | TGTGCCAGCAGTTCGGACAGGGGTCTCCTCTACGAGCAGTACTTC
TRBD2 | few | TRBJ2-1 | TRBV5-1 | CASSRRTSGDGNEQFF | TGCGCCAGCAGCAGACGGACTAGCGGAGACGGCAATGAGCAGTTCTTC
. | few | TRBJ1-5 | TRBV7-3 | CASSLLLTGSNQPQHF | TGTGCCAGCAGCCTCCTCCTGACAGGTTCGAATCAGCCCCAGCATTTT
TRBD2 | . | TRBJ2-1 | TRBV19 | CASSLAGAPYDEQFF | TGTGCCAGTAGCCTAGCGGGAGCCCCCTACGATGAGCAGTTCTTC
TRBD2 | . | TRBJ2-3 | TRBV2 | CASSESGTSGTTDTQYF | TGTGCCAGCAGTGAGTCCGGGACTAGCGGAACCACAGATACGCAGTATTTT
TRBD2 | few | TRBJ2-3 | TRBV5-1 | CASSLRGSPLGDTQYF | TGCGCCAGCAGCTTGCGCGGGAGCCCGTTGGGAGATACGCAGTATTTT
. | . | TRBJ1-2 | TRBV7-9 | CASSLGEGFYPPHGYTF | TGTGCCAGCAGCTTAGGGGAAGGGTTTTACCCTCCTCATGGCTACACCTTC
TRBD1 | . | TRBJ2-7 | TRBV29-1 | CSAPGQGTYEQYF | TGCAGTGCCCCGGGACAGGGAACCTACGAGCAGTACTTC
. | . | TRBJ2-1 | TRBV28 | CASSSLPLNEQFF | TGTGCCAGCAGTTCCCTGCCGCTGAATGAGCAGTTCTTC
. | . | TRBJ1-1 | TRBV28 | CASSSGLKNTEAFF | TGTGCCAGCAGTTCGGGTCTTAAGAACACTGAAGCTTTCTTT
TRBD1 | few | TRBJ2-7 | TRBV7-3 | CASSLTGGIPTYEQYF | TGTGCCAGCAGCTTAACAGGGGGCATCCCCACCTACGAGCAGTACTTC
. | . | TRBJ1-2 | TRBV6-1 | CASSETQTYGYTF | TGTGCCAGCAGTGAAACCCAGACCTATGGCTACACCTTC
TRBD2 | . | TRBJ2-1 | TRBV20-1 | CSASSRGLAGFPSYNEQFF | TGCAGTGCTAGTTCCCGCGGGTTAGCGGGGTTCCCCTCCTACAATGAGCAGTTCTTC
TRBD2 | few | TRBJ2-1 | TRBV12-3/TRBV12-4 | CASRSGGLMDGQFF | TGTGCCAGTCGATCGGGAGGCCTTATGGATGGGCAGTTCTTC
TRBD1 | . | TRBJ1-4 | TRBV5-1 | CASSRGQSNEKLFF | TGCGCCAGCAGCAGGGGACAGTCTAATGAAAAACTGTTTTTT
. | . | TRBJ2-1 | TRBV27 | CASSVWDSPKQFF | TGTGCCAGCAGTGTATGGGACTCCCCCAAGCAGTTCTTC
TRBD2 | . | TRBJ2-7 | TRBV20-1 | CSARDGGRSSNKQYF | TGCAGTGCTAGAGACGGCGGGAGAAGTAGCAATAAGCAGTACTTC
. | . | TRBJ1-2 | TRBV3-1 | CASSQAAGTQANYGYTF | TGTGCCAGCAGCCAAGCGGCAGGGACCCAAGCTAACTATGGCTACACCTTC
TRBD2 | . | TRBJ2-3 | TRBV6-6 | CASSYSIVAGEDTQYF | TGTGCCAGCAGTTACTCGATAGTAGCGGGAGAGGATACGCAGTATTTT
. | . | TRBJ2-7 | TRBV5-5 | CASSLGDPIYEQYF | TGTGCCAGCAGCTTGGGGGACCCTATCTACGAGCAGTACTTC
. | . | TRBJ2-3 | TRBV4-2 | CASSGEASNSADTQYF | TGTGCCAGCAGCGGAGAGGCCTCCAATAGTGCAGATACGCAGTATTTT
. | . | TRBJ2-7 | TRBV9 | CASSPLLGDTYEQYF | TGTGCCAGCAGCCCCCTCCTTGGCGATACCTACGAGCAGTACTTC
. | . | TRBJ2-1 | TRBV6-5 | CASSYSTYNEQFF | TGTGCCAGCAGTTACTCCACATACAATGAGCAGTTCTTC
. | . | TRBJ1-4 | TRBV5-1 | CASTWSRSGDEKLFF | TGCGCCAGCACATGGTCTCGATCGGGGGATGAAAAACTGTTTTTT
TRBD2 | . | TRBJ2-1 | TRBV7-2 | CASSLGRGGQEQFF | TGTGCCAGCAGCCTCGGGCGGGGGGGCCAAGAGCAGTTCTTC
. | few | TRBJ1-2 | TRBV20-1 | CSARGGHSTYGYTF | TGCAGTGCTAGAGGTGGACACTCCACCTATGGCTACACCTTC
TRBD2 | few | TRBJ2-1 | TRBV12-3/TRBV12-4 | CASSLGLVNEQFF | TGTGCCAGCAGTTTGGGACTAGTAAATGAGCAGTTCTTC
. | . | TRBJ2-1 | TRBV14 | CASSQDLGGSEQFF | TGTGCCAGCAGCCAAGATCTTGGGGGATCTGAGCAGTTCTTC
TRBD1 | few | TRBJ2-1 | TRBV5-1 | CASSFRQGVFSEQFF | TGCGCCAGCAGCTTCAGACAGGGGGTCTTTAGTGAGCAGTTCTTC
. | . | TRBJ1-5 | TRBV10-3 | CAISSGDSNQPQHF | TGTGCCATCAGCTCCGGGGACAGCAATCAGCCCCAGCATTTT
TRBD1 | . | TRBJ2-3 | TRBV20-1 | CSARPAGGADTQYF | TGCAGTGCCCGACCCGCAGGGGGTGCAGATACGCAGTATTTT
TRBD2 | medium-sized | TRBJ2-7 | TRBV7-2 | CASSALAGTYEQYF | TGTGCCAGCAGCGCCCTAGCGGGAACCTACGAGCAGTACTTC
TRBD1 | many | TRBJ2-1 | TRBV15 | CATSRGGHRGAYNEQFF | TGTGCCACCAGCAGAGGGGGACACAGGGGGGCCTACAATGAGCAGTTCTTC
TRBD2 | . | TRBJ2-3 | TRBV4-3 | CASSQDPSGSARRSTDTQYF | TGCGCCAGCAGCCAAGATCCTAGCGGGAGCGCCAGGAGGAGCACAGATACGCAGTATTTT
. | few | TRBJ2-3 | TRBV20-1 | CSAREAGVADTQYF | TGCAGTGCTAGAGAGGCAGGGGTTGCAGATACGCAGTATTTT
TRBD2 | . | TRBJ2-7 | TRBV28 | CAISPGGSSSEQYF | TGTGCCATTAGCCCGGGGGGAAGCTCCTCCGAGCAGTACTTC
TRBD1 | . | TRBJ2-7 | TRBV28 | CASSRGDRASLLYEQYF | TGTGCCAGCAGTCGGGGGGACAGGGCCTCATTACTCTACGAGCAGTACTTC
. | . | TRBJ2-5 | TRBV12-3/TRBV12-4 | CASSLSWEETQYF | TGTGCCAGCAGTTTATCTTGGGAGGAGACCCAGTACTTC
. | . | TRBJ2-5 | TRBV28 | CASGETQYF | TGTGCCAGCGGAGAGACCCAGTACTTC
. | . | TRBJ2-1 | TRBV20-1 | CSAPRPTRGNEQFF | TGCAGTGCTCCTCGGCCTACTCGGGGAAATGAGCAGTTCTTC
. | . | TRBJ2-7 | TRBV24-1 | CATSDSLGGYSYNEQYF | TGTGCCACCAGTGATTCCCTGGGAGGCTACTCCTACAATGAGCAGTACTTC